These 15 T cell receptor beta chains were all obtained from the same sample, sequenced in a study of cytomegalovirus exposure and HLA in healthy donors. The PCR was carried out with 60 Vbeta primers and 13 Jbeta primers. The data were produced by immunoSEQ multiplex PCR, yet TCRdb's version contains in-frame clones alone and is incomplete. In the table there are roughly 150,000 clones, roughly 80% of which are singletons. Source material: PBMCs. These receptors originate from a boy between 2 and 10 years old in good health and CMV-seronegative.

The chain has TRBV5-4 and TRBJ1-1; D might be TRBD1 (5 bases). CDR1 and CDR2 (germline): SGHNT, YYREEE (reference sequence). Between the trimmed V and J ends, which lost 4 bases and 10 bases, there was a span of 17 bases. The CDR3 extends over 13 amino acids. The CDR3 is CASSARDASAAFF. CDR3 DNA sequence: TGTGCCAGCAGCGCGCGGGACGCCTCGGCAGCTTTCTTT.

The chain is built from TRBV10-3 and TRBJ2-3; 9 bases match TRBD1. The junction had 5 bases not matched to a gene; V was cut back by 5 bases and J by 2 bases. Germline CDR1 is ENHRY and CDR2 is SYGVKD. This CDR3 region has 15 residues. In DNA, the CDR3 is TGTGCCATCAGTCCGGGACAGGGTCTCACAGATACGCAGTATTTT. Amino acid sequence: CAISPGQGLTDTQYF.

This chain joins TRBV6-4 and TRBJ1-1; unclear D gene. V gave up 3 bases and J gave up 0 bases, with 5 bases separating them. Germline CDR1 MRHNA, CDR2 SNTAGT. This CDR3 has 13 amino acids. This CDR3 is CASSDQVNTEAFF. The DNA of the CDR3 is TGTGCCAGCAGTGATCAGGTGAACACTGAAGCTTTCTTT.

In DNA form, the CDR3 reads TGTGCCAGCAGTTTATCAACACCGGGACAGGGGGCACTTTGGTATCAGCCCCAGCATTTT. Protein: CASSLSTPGQGALWYQPQHF. The chain is built from TRBV27 and TRBJ1-5; 12 nucleotides line up with TRBD1. V trimming: 0 bases; J trimming: 5 bases; junction bases outside the gene matches: 14. The CDR3 is 20 residues long. Germline V CDR1 and CDR2: MNHEY, SMNVEV (reference sequence).

This chain links TRBV12-1 with TRBJ2-7; the D segment call TRBD2 is taken from the table without a DNA check. TRBV12-1 represents a pseudogene. The CDR3 consists of 9 residues. The CDR3 bases are TGTGCCAGCATAAACGAGCAGTACTTC. Translating gives CASINEQYF.

This clone was found a few times. This chain joins TRBV4-2 and TRBJ2-5, with 8 bases aligning to TRBD1. The J call could be wrong; TRBJ2-7 is a better fit for the DNA end. CDR1 LGHNA and CDR2 YNFKEQ come from the germline V gene. CDR3 length equals 15 residues. The CDR3 spells CASSQGTGSSYEQYF. The DNA of the CDR3 is TGTGCCAGCAGCCAAGGGACAGGGAGCTCCTACGAGCAGTACTTC.

The V gene is TRBV5-5, the J gene TRBJ1-1; D perhaps matches TRBD1 (6 bases). Germline V gene lookup returns CDR1 SGHKS and CDR2 YYEKEE (reference sequence). The CDR3 spans 14 residues. The germline V and J ends were trimmed by 0 bases and 3 bases, with 9 bases remaining between them. The CDR3 DNA sequence: TGTGCCAGCAGCTTGGACAGGGTCGACACTGAAGCTTTCTTT. Encoded protein: CASSLDRVDTEAFF.

V usage is TRBV28 and J usage is TRBJ2-5; 7 positions match TRBD2. This CDR3 is built from 14 residues. The trim removed 4 bases at V and 2 bases at J, leaving 4 bases unmatched. CDR1 and CDR2 from the germline V gene are MDHEN and SYDVKM. CDR3 protein: CASSSLGGQETQYF. The CDR3 DNA reads TGTGCCAGCAGTTCCCTGGGGGGGCAAGAGACCCAGTACTTC.

This clone appeared a single time. The V gene is TRBV30, the J gene TRBJ1-2; no clear D. The CDR3 covers 14 residues. Trimming removed 5 bases from V and 8 bases from J, with 21 bases in between. Per germline, CDR1 GTSNPN and CDR2 SVGIG (reference sequence). The CDR3 DNA follows: TGTGCCTGGGAGGACGAAAGGAGGATCCGCGGCTACACCTTC. Translation: CAWEDERRIRGYTF. Full variable domain (outside the CDR3, taken from reference TRBV30 and TRBJ1-2): SQTIHQWPATLVQPVGSPLSLECTVEGTSNPNLYWYRQAAGRGLQLLFYSVGIGQISSEVPQNLSASRPQDRQFILSSKKLLLSDSGFYLCAWEDERRIRGYTFGSGTRLTVV.

In its sample, this clone was seen once. V is TRBV4-2 and J is TRBJ1-2, with D possibly being TRBD1 (5 bases). Germline CDR1 is LGHNA and CDR2 is YNFKEQ. CDR3 length equals 14 residues. V was clipped by 0 bases and J by 6 bases, with 11 bases between them. The chain's CDR3 is CASSQDPQGDGYTF. CDR3 DNA: TGTGCCAGCAGCCAAGACCCGCAGGGTGATGGCTACACCTTC.

The V gene is TRBV7-6, the J gene TRBJ1-2; 11 bases fit TRBD1. The CDR3 length is 17 residues. Losses at the gene ends were 3 bases for V and 2 bases for J; bases not matched to a gene: 8. CDR1 is SGHVS and CDR2 is FNYEAQ in the germline V gene. The CDR3 here is CASSFGQGAQENYGYTF. DNA for the CDR3: TGTGCCAGCAGCTTCGGACAGGGGGCTCAGGAAAACTATGGCTACACCTTC.

The chain employs TRBV6-5 and TRBJ2-7; 7 bases agree with TRBD1. The J segment lost 0 bases and the V segment lost 9 bases, leaving 11 bases of the junction unmatched. Looked up from germline, CDR1 is MNHEY and CDR2 is SVGAGI. This CDR3 is built from 15 residues. CDR3 nucleotides: TGTGCCAGTGGAAAGGACAGGTGGGACTCCTACGAGCAGTACTTC. This encodes CASGKDRWDSYEQYF.

The chain joins TRBV29-1 to TRBJ2-5, with 7 nucleotides matching TRBD1. CDR3 length: 15 residues. CDR1 and CDR2 from the germline V gene are SQVTM and ANQGSEA. V shed 4 bases, J shed 2 bases, and the junction held 10 bases outside the gene matches. For the CDR3, the DNA is TGCAGCGTTGTAGGGGGCGGGTCCAGGCAAGAGACCCAGTACTTC. Its protein is CSVVGGGSRQETQYF. The full variable domain, in which reference TRBV29-1 and TRBJ2-5 provide the parts outside the CDR3, is SAVISQKPSRDICQRGTSLTIQCQVDSQVTMMFWYRQQPGQSLTLIATANQGSEATYESGFVIDKFPISRPNLTFSTLTVSNMSPEDSSIYLCSVVGGGSRQETQYFGPGTRLLVL.

The chain employs TRBV7-9 and TRBJ1-5, with D hard to call. V lost 0 bases to trimming and J lost 2 bases, with 11 bases between them. This CDR3 spans 16 amino acids. Germline CDR1 reads SEHNR; CDR2 reads FQNEAQ (reference sequence). CDR3 bases: TGTGCCAGCAGCTTAGCCAGCGGATATGGCAATCAGCCCCAGCATTTT. Amino acids: CASSLASGYGNQPQHF.

Only a few counts were recorded for this clone. The CDR3 loop is CASSDGGVTDTQYF. The DNA of the CDR3 is TGTGCCAGCAGTGACGGGGGCGTCACAGATACGCAGTATTTT. The gene calls are TRBV6-4 and TRBJ2-3; possibly TRBD1 for D (6 bases). In germline, CDR1 is MRHNA, CDR2 SNTAGT. V was trimmed by 2 bases and J by 2 bases, leaving 8 bases between them. The CDR3 is 14 amino acids.